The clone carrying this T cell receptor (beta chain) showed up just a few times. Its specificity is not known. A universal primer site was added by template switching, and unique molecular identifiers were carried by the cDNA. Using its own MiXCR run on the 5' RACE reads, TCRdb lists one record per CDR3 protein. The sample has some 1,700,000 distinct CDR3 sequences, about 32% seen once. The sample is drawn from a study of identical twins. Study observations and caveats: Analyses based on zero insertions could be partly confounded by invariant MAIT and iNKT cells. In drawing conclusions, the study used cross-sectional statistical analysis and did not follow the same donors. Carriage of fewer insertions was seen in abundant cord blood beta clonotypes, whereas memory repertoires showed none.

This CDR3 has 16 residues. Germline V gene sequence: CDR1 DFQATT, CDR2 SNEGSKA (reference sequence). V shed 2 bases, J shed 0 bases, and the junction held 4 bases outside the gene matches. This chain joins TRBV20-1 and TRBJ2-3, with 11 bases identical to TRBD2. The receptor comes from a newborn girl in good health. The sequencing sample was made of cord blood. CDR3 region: CSARRASGRSTDTQYF. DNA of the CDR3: TGCAGTGCTAGACGGGCTAGCGGGAGGAGCACAGATACGCAGTATTTT.